There are many counts of the clone carrying this T cell receptor beta chain. Its antigen remains unknown. Trimming cost V 2 bases and J 5 bases, with 12 bases left between them. The CDR3 contains 15 residues. From germline, CDR1 is SGHTA and CDR2 FQGNSA. Time point here: longitudinal time-point 1 (baseline). Unsorted libraries were prepared from 2 million PBMCs held at -80 C. The sample belongs to a study of neurological immune-mediated disorders. Findings and caveats of the study: When the repertoires were sorted by phylogenetic grouping, those of 18 of 34 multiple sclerosis patients ended up in one related-CDR3 cluster, a possible signature. The multiple sclerosis repertoire cluster lacked an association with any feature, whether clinical or MRI. TCR-beta repertoires seemed private in all groups, with no expanded CDR3 amino acid sequences shared.

TCRdb re-called the 5' RACE reads with MiXCR, one entry per CDR3 protein. This table has some 38,000 distinct CDR3 sequences, approximately 3% appearing once. Input material: PBMCs. The receptor comes from a woman aged 55 to 70 with multiple sclerosis. The V call is TRBV7-2, the J call TRBJ2-2, with no clear D. The CDR3 nucleotides are TGTGCCAGCAGCTTATGGGGTGCTGAAACCGGGGAGCTGTTTTTT. Protein sequence: CASSLWGAETGELFF.